The sequence of this TCR beta chain was determined in a study of T-cell reconstitution after alpha-beta-depleted transplantation in children. Trimming cost V 5 bases and J 9 bases; bases outside gene matches: 8. Germline assignment: CDR1 DFQATT and CDR2 SNEGSKA (reference sequence). The CDR3 length is 13 residues. This clonotype was seen many times. TCRbeta library preparation incorporated unique molecular identifiers. TCRdb re-called the PCR reads through MiXCR, storing one row per CDR3 protein. The sample shows hundreds of thousands of distinct CDR3 sequences, 16% of them seen only once. J is TRBJ1-1 and V is TRBV20-1; 11 nucleotides agree with TRBD1. The sample here was PBMCs from the stem cell graft donor, taken from the stem cell graft. The receptor's source is a human donor who donated a stem cell graft to a child with acute myeloid leukemia. The CDR3 bases are TGCAGTGCTGTGGACAGGGGGCGGGAAAAAGCTTTCTTT. It yields the protein CSAVDRGREKAFF.